Below, one TCR beta chain is given with its context. V lost 6 bases, J lost 3 bases, and 14 bases lay in between. Germline V lookup: CDR1 MNHEY, CDR2 SMNVEV (reference sequence). The CDR3 totals 15 residues. This sample is drawn from a study of blood T cell repertoires in COVID-19. The overall study: Sites in the United States, Italy and Spain provided acute and convalescent COVID-19 samples.

Measured with immunoSEQ multiplex PCR; TCRdb has only the in-frame clones, and not every one. In the table there are roughly 310,000 clones, over 85% of which are singletons. The source material was PBMCs or T cells enriched from blood (not recorded which). The TCR comes from a man in his fifties or sixties who had recovered from COVID-19. The chain has TRBV27 and TRBJ2-2, with a possible D match to TRBD1 (6 bases). CDR3 sequence: CASRSNRADTGELFF. The CDR3 DNA reads TGTGCCAGCAGATCTAACAGGGCGGACACCGGGGAGCTGTTTTTT.